Shown below are 25 T cell receptor beta chains from a single sample sequenced in a study of T cells in Graves' hyperthyroidism and ophthalmopathy. Amplification yielded TCR beta CDR3 regions, with RNA transcripts as the source. When the TCR CDR3 underwent first-round RT-PCR, the HTBI primer set was used. TCRdb analysed the multiplex PCR reads with MiXCR anew, one entry per CDR3 protein. This sample carries around 400,000 distinct CDR3 sequences, roughly 25% of them seen once, and the ten largest clones take around four fifths. The sequenced sample consisted of blood. Receptors were obtained from a middle-aged man with Graves' hyperthyroidism.

V is TRBV29-1 and J is TRBJ2-3; no clear D. V gave up 2 bases and J gave up 0 bases, with 6 bases separating them. The CDR3 is 13 amino acids. In germline, CDR1 is SQVTM, CDR2 ANQGSEA. The CDR3 DNA reads TGCAGCGTTGAAAAGGGTAGCACAGATACGCAGTATTTT. This encodes CSVEKGSTDTQYF.

This clonotype was recorded once. The J gene is TRBJ2-5, the V gene TRBV29-1; D not resolved. V was shortened by 1 base and J by 6 bases, with 12 bases between the two germline ends. CDR3 length: 13 amino acids. Germline V gene sequence: CDR1 SQVTM, CDR2 ANQGSEA. The chain's CDR3 is CSVEAGFEKTQYF. Here the CDR3 DNA reads TGCAGCGTTGAAGCCGGGTTTGAGAAGACCCAGTACTTC.

Concerning this clonotype itself: Just one base apart from a much larger clone, this may be a read error. The genes are TRBV2 and TRBJ1-1; the D gene is possibly TRBD1 (6 bases). The CDR3 is 13 amino acids. CDR1 is SNHLY, CDR2 FYNNEI, per germline. The CDR3 nucleotides read TGTGCCAGCAACAGGGTCGTGAGTACTGGAGCTTTCTTT. Protein product: CASNRVVSTGAFF.

V is TRBV10-3 and J is TRBJ1-5; 10 nucleotides line up with TRBD1. There are 16 residues in the CDR3. Germline trimming cut 6 bases from V and 0 bases from J; bases unmatched to any gene: 5. Germline CDR1 reads ENHRY; CDR2 reads SYGVKD. CDR3 in amino acids: CAISPGQGNSNQPQHF. The CDR3 nucleotides read TGTGCCATCAGCCCGGGACAGGGGAATAGCAATCAGCCCCAGCATTTT.

This clonotype was counted only a few times. The J gene is TRBJ1-2, the V gene TRBV6-1, with TRBD1 matching over 10 bases. The CDR3 is made up of 16 amino acids. The germline V gene encodes CDR1 MNHNS and CDR2 SASEGT. V was pared by 6 bases and J by 3 bases, with 10 bases of the junction left unmatched. CDR3 nucleotide sequence: TGTGCCAGCAGCACCTACCGGGGGACAGGGGACTATGGCTACACCTTC. Translation: CASSTYRGTGDYGYTF.

This clonotype has a handful of counts. The rearrangement links TRBV5-5 to TRBJ2-3; tentative D call: TRBD2 (6 bases). The germline CDR1 and CDR2 sequences are SGHKS and YYEKEE (reference sequence). CDR3 size: 15 residues. The V end was cut by 4 bases, the J end by 2 bases, with 14 bases between. The CDR3 coding sequence is TGTGCCAGCAGCGGAGGGGTAGCGTTCACAGATACGCAGTATTTT. Translated, it gives CASSGGVAFTDTQYF.

The chain links TRBV6-5 to TRBJ1-2, with D maybe TRBD1 (5 bases). This CDR3 contains 13 residues. Trimming stripped 2 bases from V and 8 bases from J, with 12 bases between. CDR1 is MNHEY, CDR2 SVGAGI, per germline. The CDR3 region is CASSYQGSEGYTF. CDR3 bases: TGTGCCAGCAGTTACCAGGGTTCGGAAGGCTACACCTTC.

Remarks on this clonotype: Germline is not matched at one junction end, which may reflect a read error. The CDR3 spells CSPSGRAGDTQYF. CDR3 sequence (DNA): TGCAGTCCTAGCGGGAGGGCCGGAGATACGCAGTATTTT. The chain couples TRBV20-1 to TRBJ2-3, with TRBD2 identical over 12 bases. Germline CDR1 reads DFQATT; CDR2 reads SNEGSKA (reference sequence). The CDR3 is 13 residues long.

This clonotype was detected only a few times. The genes are TRBV5-1 and TRBJ2-7, with 9 bases identical to TRBD1. This CDR3 contains 16 residues. With 1 base clipped from V and 3 bases from J, the junction kept 8 bases outside the gene matches. From germline, CDR1 is SGHRS and CDR2 YFSETQ. The CDR3 spells CASSLTGTGFGYEQYF. DNA of the CDR3: TGCGCCAGCAGCTTGACCGGGACAGGGTTCGGCTACGAGCAGTACTTC.

The chain links TRBV29-1 to TRBJ2-1, with D perhaps TRBD2 (6 bases). CDR3 length equals 13 residues. V lost 7 bases and J 6 bases, leaving 16 bases between the germline ends. Germline V lookup: CDR1 SQVTM, CDR2 ANQGSEA. CDR3 bases: TGCAGCGCCGGGACTGGCGGGGCCAATGAGCAGTTCTTC. Its protein is CSAGTGGANEQFF.

CDR3 nucleotides: TGTGCCAGCAGCCCAGACCCGACTCGGGTGGGAACCAAAAACATTCAGTACTTC. It is translated as CASSPDPTRVGTKNIQYF. This chain connects TRBV27 to TRBJ2-4; D is uncertain. This CDR3 is 18 amino acids long. The germline V gene encodes CDR1 MNHEY and CDR2 SMNVEV (reference sequence). Trimming shortened V by 6 bases and J by 2 bases, and 23 bases separated the two germline ends.

This clonotype was detected once. V gene TRBV6-1 combines with J gene TRBJ2-6, with TRBD2 as a possible D gene (5 bases). Germline CDR1 and CDR2: MNHNS and SASEGT. This CDR3 has 14 amino acids. The germline V and J ends were trimmed by 7 bases and 4 bases, with 11 bases remaining between them. The CDR3 protein is CASTGDFGANVLTF. In DNA form, the CDR3 reads TGTGCCAGCACCGGGGATTTCGGGGCCAACGTCCTGACTTTC.

With regard to this clonotype: Its ends do not fully match the called genes, so a read error is possible. The J gene is TRBJ2-2, the V gene TRBV11-3, with 12 bases lining up with TRBD1. With the DNA end fitting TRBJ1-1 better, the J assignment may be wrong. Germline V gene sequence: CDR1 SGHNT, CDR2 YENEEA. This CDR3 spans 16 amino acids. The CDR3 reads CASSSGQGARGTGAFF. Written as DNA, the CDR3 is TGTGCCAGCAGCTCGGGACAGGGGGCGCGTGGAACTGGAGCTTTCTTT.

This rearrangement joins TRBV6-1 to TRBJ1-6; D gene unclear. V was clipped by 3 bases and J by 10 bases, with 10 bases between them. Germline lookup yields CDR1 MNHNS and CDR2 SASEGT. This CDR3 contains 13 residues. CDR3 coding DNA: TGTGCCAGCAGTGAGGAGGTCCTCTCACCCCTCCACTTT. It is translated as CASSEEVLSPLHF.

This clonotype was seen at least ten times. The gene calls are TRBV6-1 and TRBJ2-3, with D possibly matching TRBD2 (5 bases). Trimming cost V 6 bases and J 4 bases, with 11 bases left between them. This CDR3 spans 13 amino acids. Germline V gives CDR1 MNHNS, CDR2 SASEGT. In DNA form, the CDR3 reads TGTGCCAGCAGGCGGGTGTTTGCAGATACGCAGTATTTT. Its translation is CASRRVFADTQYF.

This clonotype was seen a few times. V is TRBV20-1 and J is TRBJ2-1, with TRBD1 as a possible D gene (6 bases). V lost 4 bases, J lost 1 base, and 11 bases lay in between. The CDR3 runs to 14 residues. Germline values: CDR1 DFQATT, CDR2 SNEGSKA (reference sequence). The CDR3 nucleotides read TGCAGTGCTACCCCACAGGGATCCTACAATGAGCAGTTCTTC. Its translation is CSATPQGSYNEQFF.

This clonotype was counted many times. The chain combines TRBV3-1 with TRBJ2-5; D gene unclear. The CDR3 sequence is 14 residues long. The V and J ends lost 1 base and 2 bases respectively, with 8 bases between them. Germline CDR1 reads LGHDT; CDR2 reads YNNKEL (reference sequence). CDR3 sequence: CASSQVSRQETQYF. In DNA form, the CDR3 reads TGTGCCAGCAGCCAAGTGTCTAGACAAGAGACCCAGTACTTC.

V usage is TRBV6-2 or TRBV6-3 and J usage is TRBJ2-7; 7 bases are a match to TRBD2. V shed 0 bases, J shed 4 bases, and the junction held 18 bases outside the gene matches. The V gene's germline CDR1 is MNHEY and CDR2 SVGEGT. CDR3 size: 19 residues. CDR3 protein: CASSYSDGGGEGLEYEQYF. CDR3 DNA: TGTGCCAGCAGTTACTCGGACGGTGGGGGGGAAGGACTAGAATACGAGCAGTACTTC.

This clonotype has only a few counts. V gene TRBV20-1 combines with J gene TRBJ2-1; 8 bases match TRBD1. Germline CDR1 and CDR2: DFQATT and SNEGSKA (reference sequence). V was pared by 0 bases and J by 9 bases, with 7 bases of the junction left unmatched. This CDR3 is 14 amino acids long. CDR3 sequence (DNA): TGCAGTGCTAGAGATGGGACAGGCCCCCGTGAGCAGTTCTTC. Translated: CSARDGTGPREQFF.

In this sample, this clonotype turned up a few times. The chain recombines TRBV29-1 with TRBJ2-5; perhaps TRBD1 as D (6 bases). Germline lookup yields CDR1 SQVTM and CDR2 ANQGSEA. Trimming took 6 bases from V and 4 from J, leaving 18 bases between them. The CDR3 loop spans 14 amino acids. The CDR3 sequence: CSVGRDIFSETQYF. The CDR3 DNA reads as TGCAGCGTCGGACGGGACATCTTCTCAGAGACCCAGTACTTC.

The CDR3 DNA is TGTGCCAGCAGTCCGCGCGAGGGTAGGTCCTACAATGAGCAGTTCTTC. Its protein product is CASSPREGRSYNEQFF. The chain has TRBV28 and TRBJ2-1; the D gene is possibly TRBD2 (5 bases). Trimming removed 5 bases from V and 1 base from J, with 15 bases in between. CDR3 length: 16 residues. The germline CDR1 and CDR2 sequences are MDHEN and SYDVKM.

This clonotype was counted at least ten times. The V gene is TRBV12-3 or TRBV12-4, the J gene TRBJ2-1; perhaps TRBD2 as D (5 bases). V was pared by 6 bases and J by 9 bases, with 15 bases between. This CDR3 has 13 residues. The CDR3 DNA reads TGTGCCAGCAGAGCTAGCACGAACGGTGAGCAGTTCTTC. Amino acid sequence: CASRASTNGEQFF.

The rearrangement links TRBV5-1 to TRBJ1-3; 8 positions agree with TRBD1. Per the germline V gene, CDR1 is SGHRS and CDR2 is YFSETQ. The CDR3 runs 16 residues. V shed 0 bases and J 0 bases; nucleotides not matched to a gene: 2. The CDR3 DNA reads as TGCGCCAGCAGCTTGGTACAGGGGGGCTCTGGAAACACCATATATTTT. Its translation: CASSLVQGGSGNTIYF.

The genes are TRBV5-1 and TRBJ1-1; tentatively, D is TRBD1 (5 bases). Trimming took 3 bases from V and 5 from J, leaving 17 bases between them. CDR1 SGHRS and CDR2 YFSETQ come from the germline V gene. The CDR3 sequence is 15 residues long. This chain's CDR3 is CASSSQGRVVTEAFF. CDR3 DNA sequence: TGCGCCAGCAGCTCGCAGGGAAGGGTGGTGACTGAAGCTTTCTTT.

In this sample, this clonotype turned up many times. The CDR3 nucleotides are TGTGCCAGCAGCGAGACTAGCGGGGGTCGGGAGACCCAGTACTTC. Its protein is CASSETSGGRETQYF. The chain employs TRBV7-9 and TRBJ2-5; 12 bases map to TRBD2. CDR1 SEHNR and CDR2 FQNEAQ come from the germline V gene (reference sequence). The CDR3 runs to 15 residues. V was clipped by 5 bases and J by 5 bases; unmatched bases: 6.